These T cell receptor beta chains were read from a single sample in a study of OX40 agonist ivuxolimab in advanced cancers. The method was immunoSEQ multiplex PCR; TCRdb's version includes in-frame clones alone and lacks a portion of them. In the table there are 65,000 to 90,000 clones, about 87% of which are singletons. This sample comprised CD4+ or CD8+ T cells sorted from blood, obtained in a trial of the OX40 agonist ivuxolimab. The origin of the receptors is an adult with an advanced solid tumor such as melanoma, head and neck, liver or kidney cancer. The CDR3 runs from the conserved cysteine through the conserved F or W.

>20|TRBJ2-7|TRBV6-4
CASSDSRGVWGNPFSYEQYF
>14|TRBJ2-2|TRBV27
CASSVTGGGGELFF
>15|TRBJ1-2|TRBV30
CAWSPGVPPGYGYTF
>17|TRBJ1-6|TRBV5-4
CASSLQSGGVGDSPLHF
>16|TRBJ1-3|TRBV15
CATSRDPTGAGNTIYF
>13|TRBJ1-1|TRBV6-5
CASSYSYNTEAFF
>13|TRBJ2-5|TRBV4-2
CASSQDVWETQYF
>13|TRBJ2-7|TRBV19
CASSISFSYEQYF
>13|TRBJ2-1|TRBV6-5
CASSFEGVDEQFF
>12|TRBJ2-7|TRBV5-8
CASSDQGNEQYF
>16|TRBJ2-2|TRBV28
CASSPPGDRHTGELFF